These 25 T cell receptor beta chains were sequenced from one sample in a study of blood T cell repertoires in COVID-19. Measured with immunoSEQ multiplex PCR; TCRdb has only the in-frame clones, and not every one. This table has approximately 260,000 clones, around 87% appearing once. The sequenced sample was PBMCs or T cells enriched from blood (not recorded which). The receptors were sampled from a woman in her thirties with acute COVID-19.

This clone was observed a few times. The V gene is TRBV7-9, the J gene TRBJ2-3; D perhaps matches TRBD2 (6 bases). Trimming left V 3 bases short and J 0 bases short, with 19 bases between. The CDR3 is 18 residues long. Germline values: CDR1 SEHNR, CDR2 FQNEAQ (reference sequence). For the CDR3, the DNA is TGTGCCAGCAGCTTGACCGGGACTTACTCTACTAGCACAGATACGCAGTATTTT. Amino acid sequence: CASSLTGTYSTSTDTQYF.

The rearrangement links TRBV29-1 to TRBJ2-5; 9 nucleotides align to TRBD1. J lost 4 bases, V lost 4 bases, and 7 bases had no gene match. Germline CDR1 is SQVTM and CDR2 is ANQGSEA. The CDR3 is made up of 14 amino acids. The CDR3: CSVGGTGRGETQYF. Here the CDR3 DNA reads TGCAGCGTTGGAGGGACAGGGAGGGGAGAGACCCAGTACTTC.

The chain is built from TRBV7-9 and TRBJ2-3; 10 bases fit TRBD2. The CDR3 consists of 16 residues. The germline CDR1 and CDR2 sequences are SEHNR and FQNEAQ (reference sequence). With V trimmed by 2 bases and J by 5 bases, 7 bases remained unmatched. CDR3 DNA sequence: TGTGCCAGCAGCTTACGGAGCGGGGGGGCCAGAGATACGCAGTATTTT. Amino acid sequence: CASSLRSGGARDTQYF. Full variable domain (remainder filled in from reference TRBV7-9 and TRBJ2-3): DTGVSQNPRHKITKRGQNVTFRCDPISEHNRLYWYRQTLGQGPEFLTYFQNEAQLEKSRLLSDRFSAERPKGSFSTLEIQRTEQGDSAMYLCASSLRSGGARDTQYFGPGTRLTVL.

The V call is TRBV9, the J call TRBJ2-7; 9 nucleotides match TRBD2. J gave up 4 bases and V 0 bases, and 5 bases lay outside the gene matches. CDR3 length: 15 residues. Germline V CDR1 and CDR2: SGDLS, YYNGEE. Written as DNA, the CDR3 is TGTGCCAGCAGCGTAGACCTAGCGGGGAGATACGAGCAGTACTTC. Translated: CASSVDLAGRYEQYF.

CDR3 region: CASSSPTAGNEKLFF. In nucleotides, the CDR3 is TGTGCCAGCAGTTCCCCGACAGCGGGTAATGAAAAACTGTTTTTT. The chain joins TRBV28 to TRBJ1-4; TRBD1 is a possible D gene (5 bases). This CDR3 has 15 residues. Germline lookup yields CDR1 MDHEN and CDR2 SYDVKM. Between the trimmed V and J ends, which lost 4 bases and 4 bases, there was a span of 13 bases.

The rearrangement uses TRBV3-1 (or the pseudogene TRBV3-2) and TRBJ1-6; D is unresolved. Germline V gene data show CDR1 as LGHDT and CDR2 as YNNKEL (reference sequence). The CDR3 consists of 14 residues. V lost 3 bases and J 7 bases, leaving 10 bases between the germline ends. As DNA, the CDR3 is TGTGCCAGCAGCCAGACCGGGAACAATTCACCCCTCCACTTT. Translating it yields CASSQTGNNSPLHF.

This sequence joins TRBV7-3 and TRBJ1-2; 7 bases match TRBD1. CDR1 and CDR2 from the germline V gene are SGHTA and FQGTGA. With V trimmed by 3 bases and J by 6 bases, 4 bases remained unmatched. CDR3 length: 13 residues. CDR3 coding DNA: TGTGCCAGCAGCTTCGGGCAGGGGGATGGCTACACCTTC. It is translated as CASSFGQGDGYTF. The full variable domain, with the rest looked up from reference TRBV7-3 and TRBJ1-2, is GAGVSQTPSNKVTEKGKYVELRCDPISGHTALYWYRQSLGQGPEFLIYFQGTGAADDSGLPNDRFFAVRPEGSVSTLKIQRTERGDSAVYLCASSFGQGDGYTFGSGTRLTVV.

The chain couples TRBV29-1 to TRBJ1-1; D remains ambiguous. V was clipped by 7 bases and J by 4 bases, with 13 bases between them. Germline V lookup: CDR1 SQVTM, CDR2 ANQGSEA. This CDR3 region has 12 residues. CDR3 nucleotide sequence: TGCAGCGCCCAAGAGTTAAGCACTGAAGCTTTCTTT. Translation gives CSAQELSTEAFF. Looking up the rest from reference TRBV29-1 and TRBJ1-1 gives the full variable domain: SAVISQKPSRDICQRGTSLTIQCQVDSQVTMMFWYRQQPGQSLTLIATANQGSEATYESGFVIDKFPISRPNLTFSTLTVSNMSPEDSSIYLCSAQELSTEAFFGQGTRLTVV.

This sequence joins TRBV4-1 and TRBJ2-3; 8 positions match TRBD1. CDR1 and CDR2 from the germline V gene are MGHRA and YSYEKL. There are 19 residues in the CDR3. With 2 bases clipped from V and 5 bases from J, the junction kept 18 bases outside the gene matches. Written as DNA, the CDR3 is TGCGCCAGCAGCCAATCCAAACCGGGGACAGGCTCATCTGGAGATACGCAGTATTTT. Translated, it gives CASSQSKPGTGSSGDTQYF.

V is TRBV28 and J is TRBJ2-7; 9 positions agree with TRBD2. The CDR3 length is 14 residues. J gave up 6 bases and V 2 bases, and 5 bases lay outside the gene matches. CDR1 is MDHEN, CDR2 SYDVKM, per germline. CDR3 amino acids: CASSLIAGVSEQYF. The CDR3 bases are TGTGCCAGCAGTTTAATAGCGGGAGTCAGCGAGCAGTACTTC.

The chain recombines TRBV27 with TRBJ1-1; possibly TRBD1 for D (5 bases). Germline V gene data show CDR1 as MNHEY and CDR2 as SMNVEV (reference sequence). The CDR3 length is 17 residues. V was clipped by 6 bases and J by 0 bases, with 20 bases between them. CDR3 coding DNA: TGTGCCAGCAGGCACCAGCCCCCGACAGAATTGAACACTGAAGCTTTCTTT. Its protein product is CASRHQPPTELNTEAFF.

This chain links TRBV18 with TRBJ2-5; 9 bases agree with TRBD1. In germline, CDR1 is KGHSH, CDR2 LQKENI. The CDR3 is made up of 16 amino acids. With V trimmed by 3 bases and J by 0 bases, 5 bases remained unmatched. The CDR3 coding sequence is TGTGCCAGCTCACCGGGACAGGGATCGTACCAAGAGACCCAGTACTTC. Translating it yields CASSPGQGSYQETQYF.

This sequence joins TRBV4-1 and TRBJ2-1; D is uncertain. CDR1 is MGHRA and CDR2 is YSYEKL in the germline V gene. Trimming pared 2 bases from V and 1 base from J, leaving 6 bases between. There are 14 residues in the CDR3. The CDR3 loop is CASSQMLSYNEQFF. CDR3 in DNA: TGCGCCAGCAGCCAAATGCTATCCTACAATGAGCAGTTCTTC.

CDR3 residues: CASIRQGGGVNTEAFF. DNA of the CDR3: TGTGCCAGTATCCGACAGGGAGGAGGAGTGAACACTGAAGCTTTCTTT. V and J are TRBV19 and TRBJ1-1, with 7 positions matching TRBD1. The germline CDR1 and CDR2 sequences are LNHDA and SQIVND (reference sequence). The V segment lost 7 bases and the J segment 0 bases; nucleotides outside the gene matches: 11. The CDR3 loop spans 16 amino acids. Drawing the rest from reference TRBV19 and TRBJ1-1, the complete variable domain is DGGITQSPKYLFRKEGQNVTLSCEQNLNHDAMYWYRQDPGQGLRLIYYSQIVNDFQKGDIAEGYSVSREKKESFPLTVTSAQKNPTAFYLCASIRQGGGVNTEAFFGQGTRLTVV.

This chain links TRBV6-2 or TRBV6-3 with TRBJ2-7; 10 bases align to TRBD2. Germline CDR1 reads MNHEY; CDR2 reads SVGEGT. This CDR3 contains 15 residues. V shed 5 bases, J shed 2 bases, and the junction held 6 bases outside the gene matches. In nucleotides, the CDR3 is TGTGCCAGCAGTACTTTAGCGGGGGGACCCTACGAGCAGTACTTC. Its translation is CASSTLAGGPYEQYF.

This chain links TRBV18 with TRBJ1-6; a weak D match, TRBD1 (5 bases). Germline lookup yields CDR1 KGHSH and CDR2 LQKENI. The CDR3 is made up of 15 amino acids. The V end lost 0 bases, the J end lost 5 bases, and 8 bases lay between the germline ends. CDR3: CASSPPGADNSPLHF. For the CDR3, the DNA is TGTGCCAGCTCACCACCAGGGGCTGATAATTCACCCCTCCACTTT.

V gene TRBV6-1 combines with J gene TRBJ1-1, with D perhaps TRBD1 (5 bases). The ends were cut back, 2 bases at V and 4 bases at J, with 11 bases in the middle. The CDR3 totals 14 residues. Per germline, CDR1 MNHNS and CDR2 SASEGT. DNA of the CDR3: TGTGCCAGCAGTGAACAGGGCAGTGGCACTGAAGCTTTCTTT. This gives the protein CASSEQGSGTEAFF.

This CDR3 reads CASSLAQGVVQFF. DNA of the CDR3: TGTGCCAGCAGTTTGGCTCAGGGCGTGGTGCAGTTCTTC. V and J are TRBV28 and TRBJ2-1; a weak D match, TRBD1 (5 bases). This CDR3 contains 13 residues. Per germline, CDR1 MDHEN and CDR2 SYDVKM. The V and J ends lost 3 bases and 12 bases respectively, with 15 bases between them.

This clone was counted only a few times. V usage is TRBV20-1 and J usage is TRBJ1-4; 8 bases map to TRBD1. CDR3 length: 17 amino acids. The J segment lost 0 bases and the V segment lost 3 bases, leaving 9 bases of the junction unmatched. The germline V gene has CDR1 DFQATT and CDR2 SNEGSKA (reference sequence). The CDR3 DNA follows: TGCAGTGCTAGTGGGAGGGACAGGAGTGCAACTAATGAAAAACTGTTTTTT. Amino acids: CSASGRDRSATNEKLFF.

This chain connects TRBV15 to TRBJ2-2; TRBD2 matches at 7 bases. V dropped 4 bases and J dropped 5; count of bases not matched to a gene: 7. The CDR3 is 15 amino acids. Germline assignment: CDR1 LNHNV and CDR2 YYDKDF (reference sequence). This chain's CDR3 is CATSTFGGITGELFF. DNA for the CDR3: TGTGCCACCAGCACCTTCGGGGGGATAACCGGGGAGCTGTTTTTT. Complete variable domain (other parts from reference TRBV15 and TRBJ2-2): DAMVIQNPRYQVTQFGKPVTLSCSQTLNHNVMYWYQQKSSQAPKLLFHYYDKDFNNEADTPDNFQSRRPNTSFCFLDIRSPGLGDTAMYLCATSTFGGITGELFFGEGSRLTVL.

This clone turned up a few times. The chain employs TRBV5-8 and TRBJ2-4, with 12 bases aligning to TRBD1. The CDR3 is 15 amino acids. Germline V gene lookup returns CDR1 SGHTS and CDR2 YDEGEE. V lost 3 bases to trimming and J lost 6 bases; unmatched junction nucleotides: 4. The CDR3 coding sequence is TGTGCCAGCAGCTCGGGACAGGGGGCCGGAAACATTCAGTACTTC. This sequence encodes CASSSGQGAGNIQYF.

The rearrangement joins TRBV20-1 to TRBJ1-1; TRBD1 is a possible D gene (6 bases). Germline loops: CDR1 DFQATT, CDR2 SNEGSKA (reference sequence). Trimming removed 8 bases at V and 8 bases at J, with 15 bases between. This CDR3 spans 11 amino acids. For the CDR3, the DNA is TGCAGTCTTGGACAGCCAAACGAAGCTTTCTTT. This translates into CSLGQPNEAFF.

The J gene is TRBJ1-5, the V gene TRBV5-1; 10 nucleotides agree with TRBD1. V was pared by 4 bases and J by 5 bases, with 3 bases of the junction left unmatched. Germline V gene sequence: CDR1 SGHRS, CDR2 YFSETQ. This CDR3 has 14 amino acids. CDR3 sequence reads: CASSRTGGDQPQHF. The CDR3, as DNA: TGCGCCAGCAGCCGGACAGGGGGAGATCAGCCCCAGCATTTT.

The chain combines TRBV7-9 with TRBJ1-2; D perhaps matches TRBD1 (5 bases). V lost 1 base and J lost 6, with 15 bases in between. Looked up from germline, CDR1 is SEHNR and CDR2 is FQNEAQ (reference sequence). CDR3 length: 15 amino acids. This CDR3 reads CASSLVGEALHGYTF. DNA for the CDR3: TGTGCCAGCAGCTTAGTGGGGGAGGCTCTCCATGGCTACACCTTC.

The CDR3 here is CATSDDSYNEQFF. CDR3 in DNA: TGTGCCACCAGTGATGACAGTTACAATGAGCAGTTCTTC. The chain combines TRBV24-1 with TRBJ2-1; a weak D match, TRBD1 (5 bases). V was clipped by 3 bases and J by 4 bases, with 6 bases between them. Germline-derived CDR1 and CDR2 are KGHDR and SFDVKD. The CDR3 is 13 residues long.